This TCR beta chain was recovered during a study of blood T cell repertoires in COVID-19. On the study more broadly: Both acute and convalescent COVID-19 samples were obtained from the United States, Italy and Spain. From T cells, B-cell-depleted T cells, or PBMCs came the material, which was cDNA or gDNA.

Study processing details: Reference gene primer amplification in the assay estimated nucleated cell counts. Assay used: immunoSEQ multiplex PCR; TCRdb lists only in-frame clones, some missing. V, J and clone size are taken as reported in that table, and D and trimming were inferred from the DNA itself. The repertoire holds about 250,000 clones, with more than 70% as singletons. This CDR3 has 12 residues. CDR1 is LGHNA, CDR2 YNFKEQ, per germline. V lost 1 base and J 10 bases, leaving 8 bases between the germline ends. This chain uses TRBV4-2 with TRBJ2-1; D is uncertain. This clonotype was sampled from a man aged 40-49 years with active or convalescent COVID-19. Input material: peripheral blood. The CDR3 spells CASSQGAAEQFF. For the CDR3, the DNA is TGTGCCAGCAGCCAAGGGGCCGCGGAGCAGTTCTTC.